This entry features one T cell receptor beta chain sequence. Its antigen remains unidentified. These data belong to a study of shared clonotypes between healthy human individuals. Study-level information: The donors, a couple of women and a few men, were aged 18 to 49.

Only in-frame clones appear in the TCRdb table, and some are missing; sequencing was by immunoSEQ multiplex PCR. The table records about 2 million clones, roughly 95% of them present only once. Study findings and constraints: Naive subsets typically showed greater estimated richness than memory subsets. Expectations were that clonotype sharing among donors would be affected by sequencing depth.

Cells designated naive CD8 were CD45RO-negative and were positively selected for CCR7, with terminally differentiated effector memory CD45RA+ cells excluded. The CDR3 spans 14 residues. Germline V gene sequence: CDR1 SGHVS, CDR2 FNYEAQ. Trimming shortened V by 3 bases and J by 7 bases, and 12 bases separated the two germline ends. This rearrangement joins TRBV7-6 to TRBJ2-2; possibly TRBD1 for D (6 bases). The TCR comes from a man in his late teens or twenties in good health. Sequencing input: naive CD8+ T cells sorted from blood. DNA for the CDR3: TGTGCCAGCAGCTTGGGGGCCGAGGACGGGGAGCTGTTTTTT. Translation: CASSLGAEDGELFF.